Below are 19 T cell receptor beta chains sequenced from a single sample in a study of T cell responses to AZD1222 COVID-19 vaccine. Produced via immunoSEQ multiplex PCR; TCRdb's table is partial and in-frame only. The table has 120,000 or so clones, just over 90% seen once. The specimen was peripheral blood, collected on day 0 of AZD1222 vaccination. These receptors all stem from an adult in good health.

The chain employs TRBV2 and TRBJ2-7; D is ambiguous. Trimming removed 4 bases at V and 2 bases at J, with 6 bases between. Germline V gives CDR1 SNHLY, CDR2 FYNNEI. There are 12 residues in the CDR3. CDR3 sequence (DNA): TGTGCCAGCAGTGTCAGCGCCTACGAGCAGTACTTC. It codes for CASSVSAYEQYF.

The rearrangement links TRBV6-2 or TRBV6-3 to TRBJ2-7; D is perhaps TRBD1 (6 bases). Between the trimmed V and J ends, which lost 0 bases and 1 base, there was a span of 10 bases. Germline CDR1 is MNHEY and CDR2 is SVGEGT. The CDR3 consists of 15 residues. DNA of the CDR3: TGTGCCAGCAGTTACTCGATGGGGGCATCCTACGAGCAGTACTTC. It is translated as CASSYSMGASYEQYF.

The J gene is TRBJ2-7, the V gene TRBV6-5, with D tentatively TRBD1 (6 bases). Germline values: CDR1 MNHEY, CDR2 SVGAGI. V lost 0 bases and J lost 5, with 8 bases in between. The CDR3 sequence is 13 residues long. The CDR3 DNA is TGTGCCAGCAGTTACTCTTCAGGGGACGAGCAGTACTTC. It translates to CASSYSSGDEQYF.

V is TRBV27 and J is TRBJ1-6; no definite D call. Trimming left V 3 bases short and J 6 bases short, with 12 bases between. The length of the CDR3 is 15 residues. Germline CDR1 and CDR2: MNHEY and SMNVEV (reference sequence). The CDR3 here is CASSFLGNGNSPLHF. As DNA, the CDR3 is TGTGCCAGCAGTTTTCTGGGTAACGGTAATTCACCCCTCCACTTT.

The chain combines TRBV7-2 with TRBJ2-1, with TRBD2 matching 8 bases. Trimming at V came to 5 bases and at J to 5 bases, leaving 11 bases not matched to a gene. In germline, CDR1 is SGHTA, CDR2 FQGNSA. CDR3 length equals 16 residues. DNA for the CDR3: TGTGCCAGCAGCATAGGGCGGGCGCGGGGGGACAATGAGCAGTTCTTC. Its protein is CASSIGRARGDNEQFF.

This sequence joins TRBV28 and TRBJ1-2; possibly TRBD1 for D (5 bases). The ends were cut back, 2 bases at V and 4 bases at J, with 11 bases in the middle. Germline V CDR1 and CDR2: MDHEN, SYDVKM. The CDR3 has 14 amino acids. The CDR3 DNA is TGTGCCAGCAGTTTAAACCGACAGACCTATGGCTACACCTTC. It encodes CASSLNRQTYGYTF.

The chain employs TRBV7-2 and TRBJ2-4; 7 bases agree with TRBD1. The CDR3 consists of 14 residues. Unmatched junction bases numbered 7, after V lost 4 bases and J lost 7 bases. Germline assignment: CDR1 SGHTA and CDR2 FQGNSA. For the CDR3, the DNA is TGTGCCAGCAGCTCCGGGACAGTGTCGAACATTCAGTACTTC. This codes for CASSSGTVSNIQYF.

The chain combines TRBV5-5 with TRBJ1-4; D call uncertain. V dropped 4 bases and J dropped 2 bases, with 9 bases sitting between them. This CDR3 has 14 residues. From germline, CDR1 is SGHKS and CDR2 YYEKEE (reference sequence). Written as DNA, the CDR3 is TGTGCCAGCAGCGGAGGGTATACTAATGAAAAACTGTTTTTT. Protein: CASSGGYTNEKLFF. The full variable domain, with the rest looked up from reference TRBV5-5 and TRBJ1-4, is DAGVTQSPTHLIKTRGQQVTLRCSPISGHKSVSWYQQVLGQGPQFIFQYYEKEERGRGNFPDRFSARQFPNYSSELNVNALLLGDSALYLCASSGGYTNEKLFFGSGTQLSVL.

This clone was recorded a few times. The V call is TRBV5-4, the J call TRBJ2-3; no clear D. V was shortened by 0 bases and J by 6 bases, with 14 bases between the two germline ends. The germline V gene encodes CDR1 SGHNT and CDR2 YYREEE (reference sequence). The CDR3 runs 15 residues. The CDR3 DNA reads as TGTGCCAGCAGCTTGGGGTCCTCAGATGGGGATACGCAGTATTTT. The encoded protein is CASSLGSSDGDTQYF.

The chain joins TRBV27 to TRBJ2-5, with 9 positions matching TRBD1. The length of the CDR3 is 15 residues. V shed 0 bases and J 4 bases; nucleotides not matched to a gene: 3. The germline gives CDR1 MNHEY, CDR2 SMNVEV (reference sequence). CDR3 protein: CASSLSGTGRETQYF. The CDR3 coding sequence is TGTGCCAGCAGTTTATCCGGGACAGGGAGAGAGACCCAGTACTTC.

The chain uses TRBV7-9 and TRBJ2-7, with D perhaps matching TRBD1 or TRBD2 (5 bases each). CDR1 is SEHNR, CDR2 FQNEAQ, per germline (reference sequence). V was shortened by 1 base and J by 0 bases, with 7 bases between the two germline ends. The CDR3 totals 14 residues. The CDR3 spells CASSLGGPSYEQYF. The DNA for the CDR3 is TGTGCCAGCAGCTTAGGGGGACCCTCCTACGAGCAGTACTTC.

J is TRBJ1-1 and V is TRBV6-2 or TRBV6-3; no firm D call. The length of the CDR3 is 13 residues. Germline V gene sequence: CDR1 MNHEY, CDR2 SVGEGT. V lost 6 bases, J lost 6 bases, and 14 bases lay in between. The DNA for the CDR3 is TGTGCCAGCAGCATCGGCCCTATATCTGAAGCTTTCTTT. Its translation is CASSIGPISEAFF.

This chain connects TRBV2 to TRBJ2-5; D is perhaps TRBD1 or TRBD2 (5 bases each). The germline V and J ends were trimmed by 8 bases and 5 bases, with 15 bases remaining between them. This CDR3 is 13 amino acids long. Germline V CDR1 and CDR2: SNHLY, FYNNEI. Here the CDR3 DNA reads TGTGCCAGCGGAAGGGAGACAGTGGAGACCCAGTACTTC. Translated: CASGRETVETQYF.

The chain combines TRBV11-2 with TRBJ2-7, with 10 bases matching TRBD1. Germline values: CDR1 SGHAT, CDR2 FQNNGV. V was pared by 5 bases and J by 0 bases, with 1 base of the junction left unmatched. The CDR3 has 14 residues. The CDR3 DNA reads TGTGCCAGCAGCAGGGACAGGGGCTCCTACGAGCAGTACTTC. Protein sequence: CASSRDRGSYEQYF. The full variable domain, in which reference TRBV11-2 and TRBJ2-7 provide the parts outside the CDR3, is EAGVAQSPRYKIIEKRQSVAFWCNPISGHATLYWYQQILGQGPKLLIQFQNNGVVDDSQLPKDRFSAERLKGVDSTLKIQPAKLEDSAVYLCASSRDRGSYEQYFGPGTRLTVT.

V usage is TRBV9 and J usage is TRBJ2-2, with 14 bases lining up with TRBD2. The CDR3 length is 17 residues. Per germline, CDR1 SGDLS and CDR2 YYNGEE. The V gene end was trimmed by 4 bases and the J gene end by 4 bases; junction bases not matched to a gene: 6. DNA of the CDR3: TGTGCCAGCAGCTCCGGGACTAGCGGGAGTGGCACCGGGGAGCTGTTTTTT. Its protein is CASSSGTSGSGTGELFF.

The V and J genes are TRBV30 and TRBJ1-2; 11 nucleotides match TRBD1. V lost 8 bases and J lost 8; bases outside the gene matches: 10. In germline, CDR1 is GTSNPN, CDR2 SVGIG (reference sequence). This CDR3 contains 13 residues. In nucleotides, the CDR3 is TGTGCCCACGAGGACAGGGGGCGCAGAGGCTACACCTTC. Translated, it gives CAHEDRGRRGYTF.

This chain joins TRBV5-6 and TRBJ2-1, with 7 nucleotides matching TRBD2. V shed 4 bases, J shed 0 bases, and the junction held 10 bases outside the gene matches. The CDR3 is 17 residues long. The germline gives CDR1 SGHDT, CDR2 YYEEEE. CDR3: CASSPTPGGSSYNEQFF. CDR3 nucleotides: TGTGCCAGCAGCCCGACCCCCGGCGGGAGCTCCTACAATGAGCAGTTCTTC.

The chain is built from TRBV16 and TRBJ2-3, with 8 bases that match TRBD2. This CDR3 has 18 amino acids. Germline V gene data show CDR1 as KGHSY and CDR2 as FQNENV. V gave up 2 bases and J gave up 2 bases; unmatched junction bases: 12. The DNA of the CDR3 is TGTGCCAGCAGCCAAATCGGAACTAGCGGCCCTTCCACAGATACGCAGTATTTT. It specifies CASSQIGTSGPSTDTQYF.

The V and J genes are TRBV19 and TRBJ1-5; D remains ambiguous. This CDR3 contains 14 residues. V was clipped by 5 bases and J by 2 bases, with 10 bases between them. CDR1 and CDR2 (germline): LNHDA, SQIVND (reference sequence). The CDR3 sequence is CASSGGVGNQPQHF. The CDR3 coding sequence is TGTGCCAGTAGTGGAGGTGTGGGCAATCAGCCCCAGCATTTT.